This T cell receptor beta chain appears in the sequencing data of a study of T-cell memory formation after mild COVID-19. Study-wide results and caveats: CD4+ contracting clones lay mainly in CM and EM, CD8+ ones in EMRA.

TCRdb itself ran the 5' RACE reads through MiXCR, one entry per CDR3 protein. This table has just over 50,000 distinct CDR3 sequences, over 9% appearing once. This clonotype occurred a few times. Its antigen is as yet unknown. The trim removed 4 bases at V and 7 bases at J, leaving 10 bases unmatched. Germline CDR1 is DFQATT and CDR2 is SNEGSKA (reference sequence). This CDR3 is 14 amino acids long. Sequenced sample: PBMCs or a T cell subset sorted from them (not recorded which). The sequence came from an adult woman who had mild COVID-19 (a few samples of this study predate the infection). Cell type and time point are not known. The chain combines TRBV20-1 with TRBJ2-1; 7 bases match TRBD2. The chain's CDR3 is CSATSAGSSNEQFF. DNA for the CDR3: TGCAGTGCTACCTCAGCGGGATCTTCGAATGAGCAGTTCTTC.